The 30 T cell receptor beta chains reported below all come from one sample, sequenced in a study of identical twins. TCRdb ran MiXCR on the 5' RACE reads and lists one entry per CDR3 protein. The table lists about 530,000 distinct CDR3 sequences, approximately 14% of them singletons, with roughly 0.46% in the top ten. These data were likewise used in another study, on yellow fever vaccine responses in identical twins.

The sequenced material came from CD4+ T cells sorted from blood. Source of these receptors: a woman under 30 in good health.

The CDR3 sequence is CASSQGGIGNTIYF. In nucleotides, the CDR3 is TGTGCCAGCAGCCAAGGGGGCATTGGAAACACCATATATTTT. The rearrangement links TRBV7-9 to TRBJ1-3; TRBD1 matches at 7 bases. CDR3 length: 14 residues. V dropped 5 bases and J dropped 3; count of bases not matched to a gene: 4. Germline V lookup: CDR1 SEHNR, CDR2 FQNEAQ (reference sequence).

The CDR3 loop is CASSVDLAAYEQYF. CDR3 sequence (DNA): TGTGCCAGCAGCGTAGACCTAGCGGCCTACGAGCAGTACTTC. V is TRBV9 and J is TRBJ2-7, with 7 nucleotides matching TRBD2. Germline V gives CDR1 SGDLS, CDR2 YYNGEE. Trimming removed 0 bases from V and 2 bases from J; junction bases left unmatched: 2. The CDR3 length is 14 residues.

This clonotype appeared a few times. The V and J genes are TRBV24-1 and TRBJ2-1, with 15 bases identical to TRBD2. The CDR3 is made up of 15 amino acids. V shed 7 bases and J 7 bases; nucleotides not matched to a gene: 4. Germline V CDR1 and CDR2: KGHDR, SFDVKD. Written as DNA, the CDR3 is TGTGCCACCAGCGGACTAGCGGGGGGGATAAATGAGCAGTTCTTC. Its translation: CATSGLAGGINEQFF.

This clonotype was counted between two and nine times. V and J are TRBV3-1 and TRBJ2-7; TRBD2 matches 7 bases. V shed 3 bases, J shed 2 bases, and the junction held 4 bases outside the gene matches. CDR3 length: 14 residues. Germline V gives CDR1 LGHDT, CDR2 YNNKEL (reference sequence). The CDR3 coding sequence is TGTGCCAGCAGCCATAGGGACTATACCTACGAGCAGTACTTC. Amino acid sequence: CASSHRDYTYEQYF.

The genes are TRBV9 and TRBJ2-5, with 8 bases identical to TRBD1. Germline CDR1 SGDLS, CDR2 YYNGEE. After removal of 4 bases from V and 5 bases from J, the junction contained 7 bases not matched to a gene. CDR3 size: 14 residues. The CDR3 protein is CASSLRTGRETQYF. CDR3 bases: TGTGCCAGCAGCCTAAGGACAGGGAGGGAGACCCAGTACTTC.

This clonotype has just a few counts. The chain recombines TRBV7-9 with TRBJ2-4, with 10 bases lining up with TRBD2. With 4 bases clipped from V and 7 bases from J, the junction kept 7 bases outside the gene matches. CDR1 is SEHNR and CDR2 is FQNEAQ in the germline V gene (reference sequence). This CDR3 contains 15 residues. The CDR3 region has the DNA TGTGCCAGCAGCTATAGCGGGGGGCGCGTCAACATTCAGTACTTC. Amino acid sequence: CASSYSGGRVNIQYF.

The chain employs TRBV5-5 and TRBJ2-3; D remains ambiguous. Germline V gene lookup returns CDR1 SGHKS and CDR2 YYEKEE (reference sequence). V lost 2 bases and J lost 0, with 13 bases in between. The CDR3 contains 16 residues. CDR3 loop: CASSFRMAISTDTQYF. CDR3 coding DNA: TGTGCCAGCAGCTTTAGAATGGCGATTAGCACAGATACGCAGTATTTT.

In this sample, this clonotype turned up many times. The rearrangement uses TRBV5-1 and TRBJ2-7; 9 positions match TRBD1. The V and J ends lost 0 bases and 2 bases, in that order; junction bases with no gene match: 3. The CDR3 consists of 15 residues. CDR1 SGHRS and CDR2 YFSETQ come from the germline V gene. The CDR3 sequence: CASSLEGQGTYEQYF. The CDR3 nucleotides are TGCGCCAGCAGCTTGGAGGGACAGGGAACCTACGAGCAGTACTTC.

The chain recombines TRBV12-3 or TRBV12-4 with TRBJ2-2; 8 bases map to TRBD2. The trim removed 6 bases at V and 5 bases at J, leaving 8 bases unmatched. This CDR3 comprises 15 residues. CDR3 in DNA: TGTGCCAGCAGAGGCGGGAGGCGTAGGACCGGGGAGCTGTTTTTT. The encoded protein is CASRGGRRRTGELFF.

In this sample, this clonotype turned up a few times. V and J are TRBV5-1 and TRBJ2-5; a possible D gene is TRBD2 (5 bases). The CDR3 runs to 18 residues. The germline V gene has CDR1 SGHRS and CDR2 YFSETQ. V shed 0 bases and J shed 4 bases, with 22 bases lying between them. The CDR3 reads CASSLDGRGRGWLETQYF. CDR3 in DNA: TGCGCCAGCAGCTTGGACGGGCGCGGACGAGGGTGGCTAGAGACCCAGTACTTC.

In this sample, this clonotype turned up a few times. V usage is TRBV10-3 and J usage is TRBJ2-1; D is uncertain. In germline, CDR1 is ENHRY, CDR2 SYGVKD. The V gene lost 3 bases and the J gene lost 10 bases, with 16 bases spanning the gap. The CDR3 is made up of 14 amino acids. For the CDR3, the DNA is TGTGCCATCAGTGACTCTGATTTGGGAAGGGAGCAGTTCTTC. Its translation: CAISDSDLGREQFF.

V is TRBV5-5 and J is TRBJ2-1, with D perhaps TRBD2 (5 bases). The CDR3 runs 16 residues. V shed 4 bases and J shed 0 bases, with 14 bases lying between them. Germline CDR1 SGHKS, CDR2 YYEKEE (reference sequence). In nucleotides, the CDR3 is TGTGCCAGCAGCCAGAAAGCGGTTAGCTCCTACAATGAGCAGTTCTTC. It codes for CASSQKAVSSYNEQFF.

This chain joins TRBV7-2 and TRBJ2-3, with TRBD2 matching 8 bases. Trimming cost V 1 base and J 1 base; bases outside gene matches: 4. This CDR3 has 16 amino acids. CDR1 and CDR2 (germline): SGHTA, FQGNSA. As DNA, the CDR3 is TGTGCCAGCAGCTTAGGGGGACTAGGGGGCACAGATACGCAGTATTTT. Translating it yields CASSLGGLGGTDTQYF.

This clonotype came up a few times. This chain uses TRBV5-1 with TRBJ1-1; TRBD1 matches at 7 bases. The germline CDR1 and CDR2 sequences are SGHRS and YFSETQ. Trimming cost V 2 bases and J 0 bases; bases outside gene matches: 10. The CDR3 has 17 amino acids. The CDR3 bases are TGCGCCAGCAGCTTTAGAGGACAGGTCTTCATGAACACTGAAGCTTTCTTT. Its protein is CASSFRGQVFMNTEAFF.

Worth noting for this clonotype: This clone may be a read error of a much larger clone one base away. The chain carries TRBV7-3 and TRBJ2-3, with 8 nucleotides matching TRBD1. CDR1 SGHTA and CDR2 FQGTGA come from the germline V gene. The CDR3 extends over 13 amino acids. The V and J ends lost 5 bases and 5 bases, in that order; junction bases with no gene match: 3. This CDR3 is CASSLQGGDTQYF. The DNA of the CDR3 is TGTGCCAGCAGCCTACAGGGGGGAGATACGCAGTATTTT.

This clonotype was recorded a few times. The chain uses TRBV6-6 and TRBJ2-7, with TRBD1 matching 8 bases. The germline V gene encodes CDR1 MNHNY and CDR2 SVGAGI (reference sequence). J was trimmed by 6 bases and V by 5 bases; bases with no gene match: 6. There are 13 residues in the CDR3. The CDR3 region is CASSIRQGTEQYV. In DNA form, the CDR3 reads TGTGCCAGCAGTATACGACAGGGGACCGAGCAGTACGTC.

The chain carries TRBV10-3 and TRBJ2-1; 9 bases fit TRBD2. In germline, CDR1 is ENHRY, CDR2 SYGVKD. The length of the CDR3 is 17 residues. V was pared by 2 bases and J by 5 bases, with 10 bases of the junction left unmatched. The CDR3 here is CAISEASGTSTNNEQFF. In DNA form, the CDR3 reads TGTGCCATCAGTGAGGCCTCCGGGACTAGCACAAACAATGAGCAGTTCTTC.

This clonotype was recorded a few times. The chain recombines TRBV5-1 with TRBJ2-3; D gene unclear. The CDR3 totals 16 residues. Trimming pared 4 bases from V and 2 bases from J, leaving 17 bases between. Germline V gene sequence: CDR1 SGHRS, CDR2 YFSETQ. The CDR3 here is CASSTQDLLSTDTQYF. The CDR3 DNA is TGCGCCAGCAGCACGCAGGACCTCCTTTCCACAGATACGCAGTATTTT.

This clonotype was seen only a few times. This CDR3 reads CASSLVETGGNYGYTF. The CDR3 DNA is TGCGCCAGCAGCTTGGTAGAAACAGGGGGCAACTATGGCTACACCTTC. This rearrangement joins TRBV5-1 to TRBJ1-2; TRBD1 aligns across 9 bases. Germline trimming cut 0 bases from V and 2 bases from J; bases unmatched to any gene: 5. The CDR3 spans 16 residues. Germline CDR1 reads SGHRS; CDR2 reads YFSETQ.

This chain connects TRBV20-1 to TRBJ2-7, with 7 positions matching TRBD2. The CDR3 length is 13 residues. The germline V gene encodes CDR1 DFQATT and CDR2 SNEGSKA (reference sequence). The V gene end was trimmed by 6 bases and the J gene end by 3 bases; junction bases not matched to a gene: 8. Written as DNA, the CDR3 is TGCAGTGCCCTGAGACTAGCCCTCTACGAGCAGTACTTC. This encodes CSALRLALYEQYF.

The rearrangement uses TRBV11-3 and TRBJ2-7, with D perhaps TRBD2 (6 bases). This CDR3 is 15 amino acids long. V was cut by 5 bases and J by 2 bases, with 16 bases left in between. The germline V gene encodes CDR1 SGHNT and CDR2 YENEEA. DNA for the CDR3: TGTGCCAGCAGCCCCCCCGGACGGGGGACCTACGAGCAGTACGTC. It yields the protein CASSPPGRGTYEQYV.

This clonotype was seen only once. The rearrangement uses TRBV11-3 and TRBJ2-1; 7 bases agree with TRBD2. This CDR3 region has 17 residues. The ends lost 2 bases at V and 5 bases at J; junction bases unmatched: 12. Per the germline V gene, CDR1 is SGHNT and CDR2 is YENEEA. CDR3 bases: TGTGCCAGCAGCTTAATCTGGGGGGGTGGCAGTCACAATGAGCAGTTCTTC. Translating it yields CASSLIWGGGSHNEQFF.

The table lists this clonotype with a few counts. This rearrangement joins TRBV9 to TRBJ2-2; D perhaps matches TRBD1 (7 bases). Germline V gives CDR1 SGDLS, CDR2 YYNGEE. Trimming took off 4 bases at V and 0 bases at J, with 16 bases between the two ends. There are 17 residues in the CDR3. The CDR3 DNA reads as TGTGCCAGCAGCCCCCTTGGGGGGACAGCGAACACCGGGGAGCTGTTTTTT. Protein: CASSPLGGTANTGELFF.

The V gene is TRBV19, the J gene TRBJ2-3; D remains unclear. Trimming shortened V by 6 bases and J by 4 bases, and 20 bases separated the two germline ends. Germline loops: CDR1 LNHDA, CDR2 SQIVND (reference sequence). The CDR3 has 16 residues. The CDR3 coding sequence is TGTGCCAGTAGCCCTTTTAACCCTGCCACGGCAGATACGCAGTATTTT. This encodes CASSPFNPATADTQYF.

This clonotype was recorded many times. J is TRBJ2-1 and V is TRBV6-5; D possibly uses TRBD1 or TRBD2 (6 bases each). The ends were cut back, 3 bases at V and 2 bases at J, with 11 bases in the middle. Per the germline V gene, CDR1 is MNHEY and CDR2 is SVGAGI. CDR3 length equals 15 residues. The CDR3, as DNA: TGTGCCAGCAGTTATAAGGGGGGTACCTACAATGAGCAGTTCTTC. Encoded protein: CASSYKGGTYNEQFF.

The chain employs TRBV5-1 and TRBJ2-5; D might be TRBD1 (6 bases). The germline gives CDR1 SGHRS, CDR2 YFSETQ. This CDR3 contains 14 residues. Trimming shortened V by 7 bases and J by 2 bases, and 15 bases separated the two germline ends. The CDR3 bases are TGCGCCAGCGCCCCCCAGGGGCTTCAAGAGACCCAGTACTTC. Translation gives CASAPQGLQETQYF.

The chain couples TRBV11-2 to TRBJ2-2; 7 bases align to TRBD2. The V gene's germline CDR1 is SGHAT and CDR2 FQNNGV. Germline trimming cut 5 bases from V and 2 bases from J; bases unmatched to any gene: 14. The CDR3 spans 18 residues. This CDR3 reads CASSLGLAGDSNTGELFF. The CDR3 nucleotides read TGTGCCAGCAGCCTAGGACTGGCGGGGGATTCTAACACCGGGGAGCTGTTTTTT.

The V gene is TRBV7-9, the J gene TRBJ2-2, with 8 bases that match TRBD1. Germline V gives CDR1 SEHNR, CDR2 FQNEAQ (reference sequence). The J segment lost 3 bases and the V segment lost 3 bases, leaving 6 bases of the junction unmatched. There are 16 residues in the CDR3. The CDR3 coding sequence is TGTGCCAGCAGCTTTTTCCAGGGGGCCGACACCGGGGAGCTGTTTTTT. Translation gives CASSFFQGADTGELFF.

This chain links TRBV20-1 with TRBJ2-5; no reliable D call. Per germline, CDR1 DFQATT and CDR2 SNEGSKA (reference sequence). CDR3 length equals 12 residues. Trimming took off 4 bases at V and 4 bases at J, with 10 bases between the two ends. The CDR3 loop reads CSATFFPETQYF. The CDR3 region has the DNA TGCAGTGCTACCTTCTTCCCAGAGACCCAGTACTTC.

The rearrangement uses TRBV9 and TRBJ2-1; D not resolved. V lost 1 base and J lost 8, with 13 bases in between. Germline CDR1 and CDR2: SGDLS and YYNGEE. This CDR3 contains 14 residues. As DNA, the CDR3 is TGTGCCAGCAGCGTATCCGTCGTAGGCGATGAGCAGTTCTTC. This codes for CASSVSVVGDEQFF.